This T cell receptor (beta chain) derives from a study of blood T cell repertoires in COVID-19 (dated by TCRdb to the early 2020s). Study-level background: Samples covering the acute and convalescent phases of COVID-19 were provided by collaborators in the United States, Italy and Spain. The material from the prospective study consisted of cDNA or gDNA derived from T cells, B-cell-depleted T cells, or PBMCs. The dataset comprised deeply sampled blood TCRbeta repertoires from subjects exposed to, actively infected with, or recovered from COVID-19. The repertoires were released in a freely available public database meant as a resource for research on the immune response to SARS-CoV-2. Samples were obtained from the ongoing ImmuneRACE study (first 160 participants) and from 1,000 to 1,500 subjects provided by 6 global collaborators. A de-identified subject ID, COVID-19 status, age in years and sex were almost always included in the sample metadata. HLA class I and class II types, where available, came from metadata supplied by the sample provider rather than from assay-based typing. Findings and caveats that apply to the study as a whole: The quantity of clinical and demographic metadata differed by source and by participant and was supplied without curation.

Worth noting for this clone: Its antigen specificity is not known. One base away there is no much larger clone; base qualities are not given.

The CDR3, from cysteine to phenylalanine, totals 18 residues. Only the CDR3 portion is preserved as DNA: 54 bases, with reading frame beginning at the first base. CDR1 MGHRA and CDR2 YSYEKL are derived from the germline V gene. Trimming accounts for 3 bases at V and 1 base at J, while the number of junction bases matched to no gene is 8. The immunoSEQ Assay, a bias-controlled multiplex PCR, was used to amplify TCRbeta CDR3 regions from genomic DNA. The authors' pipeline ran thus. The number of nucleated cells in each sample was estimated by amplification of reference gene primers within the assay. Sequence reads were collapsed and filtered to measure the absolute abundance of every unique TCRbeta CDR3 rearrangement. For each sample, productive Simpson clonality was calculated as the square root of Simpson's diversity index over productive rearrangements. TCRdb mirrors the immuneACCESS table, restricted to in-frame sequences. Some clones are absent from its copies; in checked studies, under half trace to an unresolved V gene, and the reason for the others is unknown. V, J and clone size derive from that table, while D and trimming were established from the DNA sequence. Within this sample are about 220,000 clones, with 65% to 90% of them counted one time only. The ten top clones hold approximately 10% of the sample.

Each collaborating institution followed its own protocols to collect whole blood in K2EDTA tubes. Collaborator samples were shipped for TCRbeta analysis as frozen whole blood, isolated PBMCs, or DNA extracted from either sample type. The sample consisted of peripheral blood. This TCR was recovered from a middle-aged man with active or convalescent COVID-19. Rearrangement joined TRBV4-1 to TRBJ2-3; 12 of the junction bases match TRBD2. The CDR3 protein is CASSHGRTSGTGTDTQYF. DNA sequence: TGCGCCAGCAGCCACGGCCGGACTAGCGGGACGGGCACAGATACGCAGTATTTT.